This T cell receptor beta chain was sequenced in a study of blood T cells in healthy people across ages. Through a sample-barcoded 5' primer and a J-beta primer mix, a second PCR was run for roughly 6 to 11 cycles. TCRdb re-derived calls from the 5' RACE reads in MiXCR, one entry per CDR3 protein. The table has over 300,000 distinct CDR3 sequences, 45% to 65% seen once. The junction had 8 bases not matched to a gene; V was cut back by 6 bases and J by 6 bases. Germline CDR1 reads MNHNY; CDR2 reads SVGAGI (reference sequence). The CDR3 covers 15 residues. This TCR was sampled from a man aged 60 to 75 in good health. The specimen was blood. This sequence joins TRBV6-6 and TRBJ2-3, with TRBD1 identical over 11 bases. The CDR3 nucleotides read TGTGCCAGCAGACCAGGACAGGGGGCATGGGATACGCAGTATTTT. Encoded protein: CASRPGQGAWDTQYF.